This TCR beta chain came from a study of PD-1 blockade in classical Hodgkin lymphoma. Findings and limits, study-wide: Although disease activity or prior therapy may be involved, causes of the repertoire differences remain undefined.

For this clone: The antigen is undetermined.

This sample's time point: cycle 4 day 1 (C4D1), after 5 to 7 weeks of nivolumab. Every patient relapsed after autologous stem cell transplantation, and brentuximab vedotin exposure varied. Libraries were prepared by immunoSEQ multiplex PCR; TCRdb keeps only in-frame clonotypes and omits some of them. The repertoire consists of tens of thousands of clones, with roughly 90% occurring once and the leading ten covering 14%. Germline assignment: CDR1 MNHEY and CDR2 SVGAGI. Trimming removed 6 bases from V and 1 base from J, with 15 bases in between. The CDR3 extends over 15 amino acids. Sequences were derived from peripheral blood mononuclear cells (PBMCs), sampled before the fourth cycle of nivolumab. The TCR comes from a human donor with classical Hodgkin lymphoma. The genes are TRBV6-5 and TRBJ1-1, with a weak D call TRBD1 (5 bases). The CDR3, as DNA: TGTGCCAGCAGAGGGACCCCCGGGACGAACACTGAAGCTTTCTTT. This encodes CASRGTPGTNTEAFF.